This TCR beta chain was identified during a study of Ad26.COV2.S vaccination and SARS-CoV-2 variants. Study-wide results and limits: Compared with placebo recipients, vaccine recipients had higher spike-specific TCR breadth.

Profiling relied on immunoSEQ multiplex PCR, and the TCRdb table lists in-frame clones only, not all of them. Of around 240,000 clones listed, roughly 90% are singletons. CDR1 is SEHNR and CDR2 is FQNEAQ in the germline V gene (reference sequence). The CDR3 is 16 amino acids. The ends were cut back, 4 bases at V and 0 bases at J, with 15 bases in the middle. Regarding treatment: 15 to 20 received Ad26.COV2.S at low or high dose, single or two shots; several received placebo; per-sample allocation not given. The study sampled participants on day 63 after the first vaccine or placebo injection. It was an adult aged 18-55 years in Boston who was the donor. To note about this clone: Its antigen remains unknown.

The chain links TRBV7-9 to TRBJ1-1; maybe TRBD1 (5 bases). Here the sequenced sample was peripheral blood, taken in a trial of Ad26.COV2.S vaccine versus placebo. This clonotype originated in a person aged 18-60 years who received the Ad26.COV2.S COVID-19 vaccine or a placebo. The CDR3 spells CASSSSDRPMNTEAFF. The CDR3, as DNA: TGTGCCAGCAGCTCATCCGACAGACCTATGAACACTGAAGCTTTCTTT.